The entry below describes one T cell receptor (beta chain). The antigen is undetermined. The data are from a study of T cells expressing NK-cell markers. Study background: The authors derived TCR beta repertoires from sorted CD3+CD56+NKG2C+, CD3+CD56+NKG2C- and CD3+CD56-NKG2C+ T cells.

TCRdb reanalyzed the 5' RACE reads, giving one entry per CDR3 protein sequence and no DNA. The repertoire table contains some 140,000 distinct CDR3 sequences. Points from the study as a whole: Several of the donors also had these clonotypes leading their CD3+CD56-NKG2C+ fraction.

In germline, CDR1 is MNHNY, CDR2 SVGAGI (reference sequence). This CDR3 is built from 15 residues. Material: blood T cells: a sorted CD56 or NKG2C T cell subset, CD4+ or CD8+ T cells, or bulk PBMC T cells (not recorded which). The receptor's source is a woman aged 50 to 65 in good health. This chain connects TRBV6-6 to TRBJ2-3; the D call from TCRdb, TRBD1, cannot be confirmed without DNA. The CDR3 is CASSPKGQKTDTQYF.